These T cell receptor beta chains were read from a single sample in a study of shared clonotypes between healthy human individuals. Sequencing used immunoSEQ multiplex PCR; TCRdb keeps in-frame clones, though not all of them. The repertoire holds about 820,000 clones, 80% to 95% seen once, with around 24% in the top ten. The sample taken for sequencing was naive CD8+ T cells sorted from blood. Every receptor here comes from a man under 40 in good health. The CDR3 runs from the conserved cysteine through the conserved F or W. Each record gives: D gene, V gene, J gene, clone size, CDR3 protein, CDR3 DNA. The D gene is left open where the match is weak. Clone size appears in some rows only: once, few, many, or a class for an expanded clone.

>TRBD1|TRBV7-2|TRBJ1-2|NA
CASSLEVTGGYYGYTF
TGTGCCAGCAGCTTAGAGGTGACAGGGGGCTACTATGGCTACACCTTC
>NA|TRBV2|TRBJ2-5|NA
CARRGQGTETQYF
TGTGCCCGCCGGGGCCAGGGGACAGAGACCCAGTACTTC
>NA|TRBV7-2|TRBJ2-1|NA
CASSLSAINEQFF
TGTGCCAGCAGCTTATCAGCGATCAATGAGCAGTTCTTC
>TRBD1|TRBV11-2|TRBJ2-1|NA
CASSLVSSGGTYNEQFF
TGTGCCAGCAGCTTAGTGTCTTCAGGGGGAACCTACAATGAGCAGTTCTTC
>NA|TRBV6-6|TRBJ1-1|NA
CASSYSFELNTEAFF
TGTGCCAGCAGTTACTCATTCGAGTTGAACACTGAAGCTTTCTTT
>TRBD1|TRBV11-3|TRBJ2-1|NA
CASSTSDRDFPKGSYNEQFF
TGTGCCAGCAGCACTTCAGACAGGGATTTTCCTAAGGGGTCCTACAATGAGCAGTTCTTC
>NA|TRBV6-1|TRBJ2-7|NA
CASSHTNSYYEQYF
TGTGCCAGCAGTCATACGAACAGTTACTACGAGCAGTACTTC
>NA|TRBV5-4|TRBJ2-1|NA
CASSLFYRARELGNNEQFF
TGTGCCAGCAGCTTGTTCTACAGGGCGCGGGAGCTGGGAAACAATGAGCAGTTCTTC
>NA|TRBV27|TRBJ2-4|NA
CASSPPRGINIQYF
TGTGCCAGCAGTCCCCCCCGGGGGATAAACATTCAGTACTTC
>NA|TRBV28|TRBJ2-7|NA
CASSLGFAYEQYF
TGTGCCAGCAGTTTAGGCTTTGCCTACGAGCAGTACTTC
>NA|TRBV15|TRBJ2-7|NA
CATGEMWDEQYF
TGTGCCACCGGTGAGATGTGGGACGAGCAGTACTTC
>TRBD1|TRBV4-3|TRBJ2-7|once
CASSQSGQGVYEQYF
TGCGCCAGCAGCCAGTCGGGACAGGGTGTCTACGAGCAGTACTTC
>TRBD2|TRBV28|TRBJ2-7|NA
CASSSTWTSGRGYEQYF
TGTGCCAGCAGTTCCACCTGGACTAGCGGGAGAGGCTACGAGCAGTACTTC
>NA|TRBV7-2|TRBJ2-2|NA
CASSLPVTQVTANTGELFF
TGTGCCAGCAGCTTACCCGTAACACAGGTTACAGCGAACACCGGGGAGCTGTTTTTT
>TRBD1|TRBV10-1|TRBJ2-2|once
CASSRDRGTGELFF
TGCGCCAGCAGTCGGGACAGGGGCACCGGGGAGCTGTTTTTT
>NA|TRBV7-9|TRBJ2-1|NA
CASGTGQHRGEQFF
TGTGCCAGCGGGACCGGACAACATCGAGGTGAGCAGTTCTTC
>NA|TRBV28|TRBJ2-2|NA
CASSFQGNTGELFF
TGTGCCAGCAGTTTTCAGGGGAACACCGGGGAGCTGTTTTTT
>TRBD2|TRBV11-2|TRBJ2-1|NA
CASSLDPGGTYNEQFF
TGTGCCAGCAGCTTAGATCCGGGAGGGACCTACAATGAGCAGTTCTTC
>NA|TRBV27|TRBJ1-5|NA
CASSLFGSNQPQHF
TGTGCCAGCAGTTTATTTGGTAGCAATCAGCCCCAGCATTTT
>TRBD2|TRBV28|TRBJ2-1|NA
CASSFSLAGGYNEQFF
TGTGCCAGCAGTTTCTCACTAGCGGGAGGGTACAATGAGCAGTTCTTC
>NA|TRBV15|TRBJ2-1|NA
CATSRALATSYNEQFF
TGTGCCACCAGCAGAGCGCTAGCGACAAGTTACAATGAGCAGTTCTTC
>TRBD1|TRBV19|TRBJ1-2|few
CASSMDREGAYGYTF
TGTGCCAGTAGCATGGACAGGGAGGGTGCCTATGGCTACACCTTC
>TRBD2|TRBV18|TRBJ2-5|NA
CASSPKREEETQYF
TGTGCCAGCTCTCCCAAGCGGGAGGAAGAGACCCAGTACTTC
>NA|TRBV29-1|TRBJ2-3|NA
CSVELRDSVDTQYF
TGCAGCGTTGAACTGAGGGACTCCGTAGATACGCAGTATTTT
>TRBD1|TRBV14|TRBJ2-1|NA
CASSLDRESQFF
TGTGCCAGCAGCCTCGACAGGGAAAGTCAGTTCTTC
>TRBD1|TRBV19|TRBJ2-7|NA
CASSPTGQGAHEQYF
TGTGCCAGTAGTCCGACCGGACAGGGGGCCCACGAGCAGTACTTC
>TRBD1|TRBV5-4|TRBJ2-1|once
CASSSGQGIEQFF
TGTGCCAGCAGCTCCGGACAGGGGATTGAGCAGTTCTTC
>TRBD2|TRBV28|TRBJ2-1|NA
CASSLAGEYNEQFF
TGTGCCAGCAGTTTGGCGGGAGAGTACAATGAGCAGTTCTTC
>TRBD2|TRBV19|TRBJ2-2|NA
CASSRGLAGVWGVGELFF
TGTGCCAGTAGTCGGGGACTAGCGGGAGTCTGGGGAGTAGGGGAGCTGTTTTTT
>TRBD1|TRBV9|TRBJ2-5|NA
CASSFRDRRETQYF
TGTGCCAGCAGCTTCCGGGACAGGAGAGAGACCCAGTACTTC
>NA|TRBV2|TRBJ2-5|NA
CASSAGRVAGETQYF
TGTGCCAGCAGTGCCGGACGCGTGGCGGGGGAGACCCAGTACTTC
>TRBD1|TRBV12-5|TRBJ2-5|NA
CASGLGQGLPETQYF
TGTGCTAGTGGTTTGGGACAGGGCCTTCCAGAGACCCAGTACTTC
>NA|TRBV19|TRBJ2-7|NA
CASSPFWEKSYEQYF
TGTGCCAGTAGTCCTTTTTGGGAGAAGAGTTACGAGCAGTACTTC
>TRBD2|TRBV4-2|TRBJ2-1|NA
CASTLKLSGILNEQFF
TGTGCCAGCACACTTAAGCTCAGCGGGATCTTAAATGAGCAGTTCTTC
>NA|TRBV2|TRBJ1-1|NA
CASSGTSGMNTEAFF
TGTGCCAGCAGTGGGACCAGCGGGATGAACACTGAAGCTTTCTTT
>NA|TRBV4-1|TRBJ1-1|NA
CASSQVEGLDTEAFF
TGCGCCAGCAGCCAAGTCGAAGGGCTGGACACTGAAGCTTTCTTT
>TRBD2|TRBV6-5|TRBJ2-7|NA
CASSLGLAGHYEQYF
TGTGCCAGCAGCCTGGGACTAGCGGGGCACTACGAGCAGTACTTC
>NA|TRBV2|TRBJ2-3|NA
CASAQIGDTQYF
TGTGCCAGCGCCCAGATAGGGGATACGCAGTATTTT
>TRBD2|TRBV11-2|TRBJ2-5|NA
CASNSGTSGIFGETQYF
TGTGCCAGCAACTCCGGGACTAGCGGGATATTTGGAGAGACCCAGTACTTC
>NA|TRBV5-1|TRBJ2-3|NA
CASSLEGLSRDTQYF
TGCGCCAGCAGCTTGGAGGGACTCTCGCGAGATACGCAGTATTTT
>TRBD2|TRBV2|TRBJ2-5|NA
CASQASGRTKRETQYF
TGTGCCAGCCAGGCTAGCGGGAGGACAAAACGGGAGACCCAGTACTTC
>NA|TRBV7-9|TRBJ1-2|NA
CASSLDRELGYTF
TGTGCCAGCAGCTTGGACCGTGAGCTGGGCTACACCTTC
>NA|TRBV2|TRBJ2-5|NA
CASSSETQYF
TGTGCCAGCAGCTCGGAGACCCAGTACTTC
>NA|TRBV27|TRBJ2-7|NA
CASSPAGSVGYEQYF
TGTGCCAGCAGTCCGGCAGGGAGCGTAGGCTACGAGCAGTACTTC
>NA|TRBV7-9|TRBJ1-1|NA
CASSSGQIEAFF
TGTGCCAGCAGCAGTGGACAGATTGAAGCTTTCTTT
>NA|TRBV29-1|TRBJ1-1|NA
CSVEVGLNTEAFF
TGCAGCGTTGAAGTGGGCTTGAACACTGAAGCTTTCTTT
>NA|TRBV7-2|TRBJ2-7|NA
CASSLWSSYEQYF
TGTGCCAGCAGCTTATGGAGCTCCTACGAGCAGTACTTC
>NA|TRBV5-1|TRBJ1-3|NA
CASSPTPESGNTIYF
TGCGCCAGCAGCCCTACACCCGAGTCTGGAAACACCATATATTTT
>TRBD1|TRBV28|TRBJ1-5|NA
CASSSRQGGQPQHF
TGTGCCAGCAGTTCTAGACAGGGCGGTCAGCCCCAGCATTTT
>TRBD2|TRBV5-1|TRBJ2-1|NA
CASSLESSGKGEQFF
TGCGCCAGCAGCTTGGAGTCTAGCGGGAAGGGTGAGCAGTTCTTC
>NA|TRBV30|TRBJ2-1|NA
CAWRPGNEQFF
TGTGCCTGGAGGCCGGGGAATGAGCAGTTCTTC
>TRBD2|TRBV7-9|TRBJ2-2|NA
CASSTDPGRGRTGELFF
TGTGCCAGCAGCACCGACCCTGGGAGGGGTCGGACCGGGGAGCTGTTTTTT
>NA|TRBV27|TRBJ1-2|NA
CASSLSHRDFHGYTF
TGTGCCAGCAGTTTATCGCACAGGGACTTTCATGGCTACACCTTC